This T cell receptor (beta chain) was retrieved from a study of siplizumab effects on memory and regulatory T cells (dated by TCRdb to about 2019). About the study as a whole: The effect of the anti-CD2 antibody siplizumab on alloreactive T-cell subsets was examined in allogeneic mixed lymphocyte reactions constructed from human PBMCs.

Results the study describes overall, beyond this receptor: Roughly 75-97% of proliferating CD4+ or CD8+ clones could not be assigned a naive or memory phenotype. Siplizumab significantly reduced the cumulative frequency of alloreactive sequences traceable to unstimulated CD4+ memory T cells. No functional confirmation was obtained for the suppressive function of proliferating Tregs from siplizumab cultures. Unstimulated naive T cells appeared to be more diverse than memory T cells, and naive cells seemed to make a substantial contribution to the alloresponse. Among mappable alloreactive CD4+ clones, an average Treg-derived fraction of roughly 71% was observed with siplizumab, compared with 25% to 30% in control reactions. Sequences below about 10^-5 frequency were poorly captured, so only a minor fraction of alloreactive clones could be mapped to unstimulated subsets.

V trim: 8 bases; J trim: 4 bases; unmatched bases: 10. From a lookup of the germline V gene (reference sequence), CDR1 and CDR2 are LNHDA and SQIVND. Taken from cysteine to phenylalanine, the CDR3 has 14 residues. Solely the CDR3 DNA is kept, with 42 bases framed from the first base. Turning to this clone: Its antigen target is currently unknown. Per-base qualities were not stored, and no clone one base away is much larger.

Sorted unstimulated T cells and proliferating T cells recovered from mixed lymphocyte reactions underwent TCRbeta CDR3 sequencing. Fresh whole blood from some eleven HLA-typed healthy donors was used to isolate PBMCs. Libraries came from the immunoSEQ multiplex PCR assay. Each sample had around 92,000 TCR templates assayed by the deep sequencing platform. Genomic DNA extracted from sorted T cells was used for TCRbeta CDR3 sequencing. In the paper's pipeline: The R programming language was used for the clonal analysis of the TCRbeta CDR3 data. Alloreactive CD4+ and CD8+ clones were defined by comparing unstimulated samples with post-reaction CFSE-low samples. By matching sequences to the repertoires of sorted unstimulated Treg and non-Treg cells, each alloreactive CD4+ clone was assigned a regulatory or non-regulatory origin. This is the immuneACCESS table as TCRdb keeps it, with only in-frame sequences that have V and J called. A part of the clones is gone; compared with another copy, unresolved V genes explain less than half, and the rest is unexplained. Clonal size and the V and J genes are those of that table, whereas D and trimming came from the DNA. This sample holds more than 85,000 clones; over 80% were observed only once. The top ten clonotypes cover 15% of the sample.

This sequence originates from a human donor in good health. The chain couples TRBV19 to TRBJ1-2, with 7 bases matching TRBD1. The source material was CD4+ T cells sorted from blood. For the CDR3, the sequence is CASHDTGAVYGYTF. The DNA sequence follows: TGTGCCAGTCACGATACAGGGGCTGTCTATGGCTACACCTTC.